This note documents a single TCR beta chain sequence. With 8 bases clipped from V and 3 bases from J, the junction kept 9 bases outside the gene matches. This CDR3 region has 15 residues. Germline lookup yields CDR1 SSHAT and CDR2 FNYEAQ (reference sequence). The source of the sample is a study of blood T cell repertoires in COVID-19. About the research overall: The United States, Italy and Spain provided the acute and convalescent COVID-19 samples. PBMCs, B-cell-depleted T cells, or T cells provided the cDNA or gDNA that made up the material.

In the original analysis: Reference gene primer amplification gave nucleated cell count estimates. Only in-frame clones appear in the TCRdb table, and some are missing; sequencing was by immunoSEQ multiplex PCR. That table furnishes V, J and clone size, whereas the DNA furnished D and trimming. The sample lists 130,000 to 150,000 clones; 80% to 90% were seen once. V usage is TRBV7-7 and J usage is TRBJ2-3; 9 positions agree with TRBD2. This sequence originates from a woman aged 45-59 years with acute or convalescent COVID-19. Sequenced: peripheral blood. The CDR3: CASADGGGATDTQYF. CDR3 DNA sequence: TGTGCCAGCGCAGATGGCGGGGGGGCTACAGATACGCAGTATTTT.